A selection of T cell receptor beta chains follows, all from one sample in a study of T cells after yellow fever vaccination. TCRdb re-called the 5' RACE reads with MiXCR, one entry per CDR3 protein. The table has around 350,000 distinct CDR3 sequences, roughly 12% seen once. The starting material was PBMCs, obtained on the day of the first yellow fever vaccination. These receptor sequences come from a man aged 18 to 29 who received the YFV17D yellow fever vaccine. CDR3s include the opening cysteine and the closing phenylalanine or tryptophan.

J gene: TRBJ2-1
V gene: TRBV9
CDR3 protein: CASSVYGRLNNEQFF

J gene: TRBJ2-5
V gene: TRBV6-1
CDR3 protein: CASIGTGGMKTQYF

J gene: TRBJ2-3
V gene: TRBV10-2
CDR3 protein: CASRKDLAGTMSTDTQYF

J gene: TRBJ1-2
V gene: TRBV14
CDR3 protein: CASSQDPTGEVGYTF

J gene: TRBJ2-5
V gene: TRBV12-3/TRBV12-4
CDR3 protein: CASMILGGETQYF

J gene: TRBJ2-2
V gene: TRBV28
CDR3 protein: CASSFNGELFF

J gene: TRBJ2-5
V gene: TRBV19
CDR3 protein: CASSKGAHLETQYF

J gene: TRBJ1-1
V gene: TRBV6-2/TRBV6-3
CDR3 protein: CASTPGFVVRNTEAFF

J gene: TRBJ1-2
V gene: TRBV6-1
CDR3 protein: CASSEASFWDRYHYGYTF

J gene: TRBJ2-1
V gene: TRBV5-5
CDR3 protein: CASSPTARGHLYNEQFF

J gene: TRBJ2-5
V gene: TRBV28
CDR3 protein: CASLGGQETQYF

J gene: TRBJ1-2
V gene: TRBV11-2
CDR3 protein: CASSLGDYEGYTF

J gene: TRBJ2-1
V gene: TRBV25-1
CDR3 protein: CASSIQVNEQFF

J gene: TRBJ2-3
V gene: TRBV5-1
CDR3 protein: CASSLGGGPDTQYF

J gene: TRBJ2-5
V gene: TRBV20-1
CDR3 protein: CSANTGGRETQYF

J gene: TRBJ1-1
V gene: TRBV12-3/TRBV12-4
CDR3 protein: CATTKQENTEAFF

J gene: TRBJ2-6
V gene: TRBV6-2/TRBV6-3
CDR3 protein: CASGTAGANVLTF

J gene: TRBJ1-1
V gene: TRBV29-1
CDR3 protein: CSADFLDEVNTEAFF

J gene: TRBJ1-5
V gene: TRBV20-1
CDR3 protein: CSARDPRAPRQPQHF

J gene: TRBJ2-7
V gene: TRBV10-3
CDR3 protein: CAISESTGAREQYF

J gene: TRBJ2-5
V gene: TRBV20-1
CDR3 protein: CSAREFGLAGEETQYF

J gene: TRBJ2-7
V gene: TRBV3-1
CDR3 protein: CASSTSAGSEQYF

J gene: TRBJ2-2
V gene: TRBV19
CDR3 protein: CASSISMDRGRHTGELFF

J gene: TRBJ2-5
V gene: TRBV12-3/TRBV12-4
CDR3 protein: CASKGNRARPKYF

J gene: TRBJ1-1
V gene: TRBV18
CDR3 protein: CASSPGQSGNTEAFF

J gene: TRBJ2-5
V gene: TRBV15
CDR3 protein: CATSRVTGGWETQYF

J gene: TRBJ2-1
V gene: TRBV29-1
CDR3 protein: CSVEGGDREDNEQFF

J gene: TRBJ2-7
V gene: TRBV6-2/TRBV6-3
CDR3 protein: CASRPPSEDYEQYF

J gene: TRBJ1-6
V gene: TRBV6-5
CDR3 protein: CASSYRRSWGLGSPLHF

J gene: TRBJ2-1
V gene: TRBV20-1
CDR3 protein: CSAKDRIGYNEQFF

J gene: TRBJ1-4
V gene: TRBV5-1
CDR3 protein: CASSLRQPNEKLFF

J gene: TRBJ1-5
V gene: TRBV12-3/TRBV12-4
CDR3 protein: CASSHRDRRPWDHSNQPQHF

J gene: TRBJ2-5
V gene: TRBV20-1
CDR3 protein: CSALRRTTSQETQYF

J gene: TRBJ2-5
V gene: TRBV15
CDR3 protein: CATSVSPGAFQETQYF

J gene: TRBJ1-2
V gene: TRBV6-1
CDR3 protein: CATPVTYYGYTF

J gene: TRBJ2-3
V gene: TRBV4-2
CDR3 protein: CASSQDRTRGSSTDTQYF

J gene: TRBJ2-5
V gene: TRBV7-8
CDR3 protein: CASSPRGLAGQETQYF

J gene: TRBJ2-2
V gene: TRBV10-1
CDR3 protein: CATSSGGNTGELFF

J gene: TRBJ2-1
V gene: TRBV7-9
CDR3 protein: CASSLVFNEQFF

J gene: TRBJ1-2
V gene: TRBV4-2
CDR3 protein: CASSQDLATGEDGYTF

J gene: TRBJ2-1
V gene: TRBV3-1
CDR3 protein: CASSQVSGLSEQFF

J gene: TRBJ1-2
V gene: TRBV7-2
CDR3 protein: CASSFLAGSYGYTF

J gene: TRBJ1-6
V gene: TRBV6-2/TRBV6-3
CDR3 protein: CASSYSRIGGPQDVSSYNSPLHF

J gene: TRBJ1-2
V gene: TRBV19
CDR3 protein: CASRDSLLYGYTF

J gene: TRBJ1-1
V gene: TRBV20-1
CDR3 protein: CSARDFQGPNTEAFF

J gene: TRBJ2-3
V gene: TRBV29-1
CDR3 protein: CSVEDLEGGPTDTQYF

J gene: TRBJ2-6
V gene: TRBV30
CDR3 protein: CAWRKGAPFSGANVLTF

J gene: TRBJ1-1
V gene: TRBV7-8
CDR3 protein: CASSLSSGGAYTEAFF

J gene: TRBJ2-6
V gene: TRBV12-3/TRBV12-4
CDR3 protein: CASSSRGTGANVLTF

J gene: TRBJ2-6
V gene: TRBV4-2
CDR3 protein: CASTLGGTYSGANVLTF

J gene: TRBJ1-6
V gene: TRBV4-2
CDR3 protein: CASSPGGDNSPLHF

J gene: TRBJ2-1
V gene: TRBV20-1
CDR3 protein: CSARVDSYNEQFF

J gene: TRBJ2-7
V gene: TRBV5-6
CDR3 protein: CASSLRTSATYEQYF

J gene: TRBJ2-5
V gene: TRBV4-2
CDR3 protein: CASSLGLSQETQYF

J gene: TRBJ2-1
V gene: TRBV24-1
CDR3 protein: CATAKGQGLYNEQFF

J gene: TRBJ2-5
V gene: TRBV12-3/TRBV12-4
CDR3 protein: CASSLLRETQYF

J gene: TRBJ1-5
V gene: TRBV29-1
CDR3 protein: CSVQQGRGQPQHF

J gene: TRBJ2-3
V gene: TRBV4-3
CDR3 protein: CASSQDIAGGGTDTQYF

J gene: TRBJ2-1
V gene: TRBV20-1
CDR3 protein: CSAQREGSYNEQFF